This T cell receptor (beta chain) was retrieved from a study of OX40 agonist ivuxolimab in advanced cancers. Study-wide context: An agonistic anti-OX40 (CD134) antibody, ivuxolimab, was used to treat the patients.

Study-wide results and limits: Clonal expansion from baseline to week 6 occurred in both CD4+ and CD8+ T cells.

With baseline, cycle 4 day 1, and cycle 7 day 1 as timepoints, blood was sampled. In regard to this clone: Antigen specificity is unknown.

Per germline, CDR1 SNHLY and CDR2 FYNNEI. This CDR3 has 11 residues. Trimming removed 3 bases from V and 15 bases from J, with 12 bases in between. Clones were read by immunoSEQ multiplex PCR, and TCRdb kept only the in-frame ones, dropping some. The sample lists 70,000 to 95,000 clones, roughly 94% seen once, with around 0.5% in the top ten. This receptor was obtained from an adult with an advanced solid tumor such as melanoma, head and neck, liver or kidney cancer. V is TRBV2 and J is TRBJ2-1; D uncertain. This sample comprised CD4+ or CD8+ T cells sorted from blood, obtained in a trial of the OX40 agonist ivuxolimab. The CDR3 region is CASSDPALPFF. CDR3 DNA sequence: TGTGCCAGCAGTGACCCCGCTCTTCCGTTCTTC.